This entry lists 29 T cell receptor beta chains sequenced from one sample in a study of blood T cell repertoires in COVID-19. TCRdb's copy holds only in-frame clones and misses some; the assay was immunoSEQ multiplex PCR. The sample yields 100,000 to 150,000 clones, around 70% seen once. Sequencing used peripheral blood. These receptors originate from a man aged 55 to 69 with acute or convalescent COVID-19.

The genes are TRBV24-1 and TRBJ1-5; 10 bases are shared with TRBD1. Trimming at V came to 3 bases and at J to 5 bases, leaving 6 bases not matched to a gene. This CDR3 region has 16 residues. Germline V CDR1 and CDR2: KGHDR, SFDVKD. This chain's CDR3 is CATSDPTGGFHQPQHF. The CDR3 DNA is TGTGCCACCAGTGATCCGACAGGGGGCTTCCATCAGCCCCAGCATTTT.

The gene calls are TRBV6-5 and TRBJ1-2; 7 nucleotides match TRBD1. This CDR3 region has 14 residues. The trim removed 6 bases at V and 5 bases at J, leaving 9 bases unmatched. Germline CDR1 reads MNHEY; CDR2 reads SVGAGI. DNA of the CDR3: TGTGCCAGCAGGAGACCGAGGGGGCCATATGGCTACACCTTC. This encodes CASRRPRGPYGYTF.

The chain carries TRBV5-6 and TRBJ1-2, with 10 bases fitting TRBD1. V lost 2 bases to trimming and J lost 3 bases; unmatched junction nucleotides: 1. The CDR3 runs 14 residues. CDR1 and CDR2 from the germline V gene are SGHDT and YYEEEE. This chain's CDR3 is CASSFGQGDYGYTF. The CDR3 DNA follows: TGTGCCAGCAGCTTCGGACAGGGGGACTATGGCTACACCTTC. The variable domain in full, with the rest retrieved from reference TRBV5-6 and TRBJ1-2, is DAGVTQSPTHLIKTRGQQVTLRCSPKSGHDTVSWYQQALGQGPQFIFQYYEEEERQRGNFPDRFSGHQFPNYSSELNVNALLLGDSALYLCASSFGQGDYGYTFGSGTRLTVV.

In its sample, this clone was seen a few times. The CDR3 sequence: CATSSPGGESYTF. CDR3 bases: TGTGCCACCAGCAGCCCGGGGGGGGAGAGCTACACCTTC. V usage is TRBV15 and J usage is TRBJ1-2; TRBD1 might be the D (5 bases). Germline V lookup: CDR1 LNHNV, CDR2 YYDKDF (reference sequence). CDR3 size: 13 residues. With 3 bases removed from V and 9 bases from J, the gap between germline ends came to 14 bases.

The chain carries TRBV27 and TRBJ2-7, with D maybe TRBD1 (8 bases). CDR1 and CDR2 (germline): MNHEY, SMNVEV (reference sequence). V lost 5 bases and J lost 3, with 17 bases in between. The CDR3 covers 15 residues. CDR3 protein: CASSQNRGGFYEQYF. The CDR3 nucleotides read TGTGCCAGCAGTCAAAACAGGGGGGGTTTCTACGAGCAGTACTTC.

The chain joins TRBV5-6 to TRBJ1-5; TRBD1 agrees at 7 bases. The CDR3 sequence is 16 residues long. The trim removed 2 bases at V and 6 bases at J, leaving 11 bases unmatched. Germline V gene sequence: CDR1 SGHDT, CDR2 YYEEEE. The CDR3 protein is CASSFYEDRIGQPQHF. The CDR3 DNA reads TGTGCCAGCAGCTTCTATGAGGACAGGATCGGTCAGCCCCAGCATTTT.

In nucleotides, the CDR3 is TGTGCCAGTAGTCAGACAGATTACAATGAGCAGTTCTTC. Translation: CASSQTDYNEQFF. This chain connects TRBV19 to TRBJ2-1; a weak D match, TRBD1 (5 bases). V was trimmed by 5 bases and J by 4 bases, leaving 9 bases between them. This CDR3 contains 13 residues. Germline CDR1 and CDR2: LNHDA and SQIVND (reference sequence).

The V gene is TRBV11-2, the J gene TRBJ2-4; no clear D gene. The CDR3 has 14 amino acids. V was pared by 1 base and J by 6 bases, with 10 bases between. Germline V CDR1 and CDR2: SGHAT, FQNNGV. The CDR3 here is CASSLAQAINIQYF. The CDR3, as DNA: TGTGCCAGCAGCTTAGCCCAGGCAATAAACATTCAGTACTTC.

The genes are TRBV27 and TRBJ1-6; TRBD1 aligns across 8 bases. There are 13 residues in the CDR3. In germline, CDR1 is MNHEY, CDR2 SMNVEV (reference sequence). V was pared by 4 bases and J by 7 bases, with 0 bases of the junction left unmatched. CDR3 protein: CASSWDRNSPLHF. The CDR3 nucleotides are TGTGCCAGCAGTTGGGACAGGAATTCACCCCTCCACTTT.

The CDR3 spells CASNLSGEDTQYF. The CDR3 DNA follows: TGTGCCAGCAACCTTAGCGGGGAGGATACGCAGTATTTT. The V call is TRBV6-5, the J call TRBJ2-3, with 8 bases matching TRBD2. The junction had 6 bases not matched to a gene; V was cut back by 7 bases and J by 6 bases. The CDR3 is 13 residues long. Germline CDR1 is MNHEY and CDR2 is SVGAGI.

The CDR3 spells CASSLPVPSGNTIYF. The CDR3 DNA sequence: TGTGCCAGCAGCCTTCCGGTACCCTCTGGAAACACCATATATTTT. The J gene is TRBJ1-3, the V gene TRBV3-1 (or the pseudogene TRBV3-2); D gene uncertain. V lost 4 bases to trimming and J lost 0 bases, with 10 bases between them. Germline loops: CDR1 LGHDT, CDR2 YNNKEL (reference sequence). The CDR3 consists of 15 residues.

This clone was seen only a few times. The chain combines TRBV5-6 with TRBJ2-7; D might be TRBD2 (6 bases). Trimming left V 0 bases short and J 1 base short, with 14 bases between. This CDR3 contains 16 residues. Germline V gene data show CDR1 as SGHDT and CDR2 as YYEEEE. CDR3 nucleotides: TGTGCCAGCAGCTTGGTGGATAGCGGACCTTCCTACGAGCAGTACTTC. Translating gives CASSLVDSGPSYEQYF.

The rearrangement joins TRBV7-2 to TRBJ1-6; TRBD1 aligns across 7 bases. This CDR3 contains 14 residues. V shed 3 bases and J 7 bases; nucleotides not matched to a gene: 3. Per the germline V gene, CDR1 is SGHTA and CDR2 is FQGNSA. In nucleotides, the CDR3 is TGTGCCAGCAGCTTCGGGGACAGAAATTCACCCCTCCACTTT. Its translation is CASSFGDRNSPLHF.

In this sample, this clone turned up once. This chain connects TRBV19 to TRBJ2-5; D is perhaps TRBD1 (6 bases). CDR1 and CDR2 from the germline V gene are LNHDA and SQIVND (reference sequence). The V end lost 4 bases, the J end lost 5 bases, and 14 bases lay between the germline ends. The CDR3 totals 14 residues. CDR3 sequence reads: CASSTATGTETQYF. The CDR3 region has the DNA TGTGCCAGTAGTACCGCTACAGGGACGGAGACCCAGTACTTC. Full variable domain (missing parts from reference TRBV19 and TRBJ2-5): DGGITQSPKYLFRKEGQNVTLSCEQNLNHDAMYWYRQDPGQGLRLIYYSQIVNDFQKGDIAEGYSVSREKKESFPLTVTSAQKNPTAFYLCASSTATGTETQYFGPGTRLLVL.

The J gene is TRBJ2-2, the V gene TRBV9, with TRBD2 identical over 13 bases. CDR1 and CDR2 from the germline V gene are SGDLS and YYNGEE. The CDR3 contains 16 residues. Trimming took 3 bases from V and 7 from J; bases not matched to a gene: 6. CDR3 nucleotides: TGTGCCAGCAGCGAACTAGCGGGAGGGGCCGGCGGGGAGCTGTTTTTT. This codes for CASSELAGGAGGELFF. Supplemented by reference TRBV9 and TRBJ2-2, the full variable domain reads DSGVTQTPKHLITATGQRVTLRCSPRSGDLSVYWYQQSLDQGLQFLIQYYNGEERAKGNILERFSAQQFPDLHSELNLSSLELGDSALYFCASSELAGGAGGELFFGEGSRLTVL.

V and J are TRBV2 and TRBJ1-1; D is uncertain. Germline values: CDR1 SNHLY, CDR2 FYNNEI. V was cut by 6 bases and J by 2 bases, with 10 bases left in between. This CDR3 region has 13 residues. The CDR3 loop reads CASSVRTNTEAFF. The CDR3 DNA sequence: TGTGCCAGCAGCGTCCGAACTAACACTGAAGCTTTCTTT.

The chain joins TRBV12-3 or TRBV12-4 to TRBJ1-5; D not resolved. The germline V and J ends were trimmed by 3 bases and 7 bases, with 10 bases remaining between them. The CDR3 extends over 13 amino acids. In nucleotides, the CDR3 is TGTGCCAGCAGTTTGATTGAGCGCCAGCCCCAGCATTTT. It translates to CASSLIERQPQHF.

In DNA, the CDR3 is TGTGCCAGCAGCCACATCGGGGGGGAAAACAATGAGCAGTTCTTC. This sequence encodes CASSHIGGENNEQFF. V usage is TRBV4-2 and J usage is TRBJ2-1, with TRBD2 matching over 8 bases. Per the germline V gene, CDR1 is LGHNA and CDR2 is YNFKEQ. The CDR3 contains 15 residues. V was pared by 3 bases and J by 5 bases, with 6 bases of the junction left unmatched.

The chain joins TRBV7-2 to TRBJ1-4; D uncertain. The CDR3 length is 13 residues. Between the trimmed V and J ends, which lost 6 bases and 7 bases, there was a span of 12 bases. Germline V gene sequence: CDR1 SGHTA, CDR2 FQGNSA. The CDR3 spells CASSSSGSEKLFF. The CDR3 nucleotides read TGTGCCAGCAGTTCCTCCGGGTCTGAAAAACTGTTTTTT. Full variable domain (rest looked up from reference TRBV7-2 and TRBJ1-4): GAGVSQSPSNKVTEKGKDVELRCDPISGHTALYWYRQSLGQGLEFLIYFQGNSAPDKSGLPSDRFSAERTGGSVSTLTIQRTQQEDSAVYLCASSSSGSEKLFFGSGTQLSVL.

The sample holds a few counts of this clone. The V gene is TRBV28, the J gene TRBJ1-1, with D possibly being TRBD1 (5 bases). V gave up 8 bases and J gave up 1 base, with 8 bases separating them. The CDR3 runs 12 residues. Germline values: CDR1 MDHEN, CDR2 SYDVKM. CDR3 sequence: CASLDTNTEAFF. The CDR3 nucleotides read TGTGCCAGCCTGGACACGAACACTGAAGCTTTCTTT. Full variable domain (missing parts from reference TRBV28 and TRBJ1-1): DVKVTQSSRYLVKRTGEKVFLECVQDMDHENMFWYRQDPGLGLRLIYFSYDVKMKEKGDIPEGYSVSREKKERFSLILESASTNQTSMYLCASLDTNTEAFFGQGTRLTVV.

V usage is TRBV6-4 and J usage is TRBJ1-6; 8 bases are shared with TRBD1. CDR1 and CDR2 (germline): MRHNA, SNTAGT. This CDR3 contains 15 residues. J gave up 8 bases and V 6 bases, and 9 bases lay outside the gene matches. CDR3: CASSIRGQGDSPLHF. CDR3 nucleotides: TGTGCCAGCAGCATCAGAGGACAGGGCGATTCACCCCTCCACTTT.

V is TRBV9 and J is TRBJ2-1, with TRBD1 identical over 8 bases. This CDR3 contains 14 residues. The trim removed 4 bases at V and 6 bases at J, leaving 6 bases unmatched. Germline V gene lookup returns CDR1 SGDLS and CDR2 YYNGEE. The CDR3 region has the DNA TGTGCCAGCAGCCCCGGACAGGGACTCAATGAGCAGTTCTTC. Protein sequence: CASSPGQGLNEQFF.

This chain uses TRBV4-1 with TRBJ2-1; 11 bases agree with TRBD1. V trimming: 1 base; J trimming: 6 bases; junction bases outside the gene matches: 5. The CDR3 covers 16 residues. The V gene's germline CDR1 is MGHRA and CDR2 YSYEKL. CDR3 sequence reads: CASSQVSGTGGNEQFF. In DNA form, the CDR3 reads TGCGCCAGCAGCCAAGTTTCCGGGACAGGGGGCAATGAGCAGTTCTTC.

V is TRBV2 and J is TRBJ2-2; 9 bases map to TRBD1. CDR3 length: 16 amino acids. From germline, CDR1 is SNHLY and CDR2 FYNNEI. Trimming at V came to 5 bases and at J to 6 bases, leaving 10 bases not matched to a gene. The CDR3 DNA reads as TGTGCCAGCAGTCCTTCGACCGGGACAGGGCCCGGGGAGCTGTTTTTT. It codes for CASSPSTGTGPGELFF.

This sequence joins TRBV19 and TRBJ1-4, with TRBD1 matching 10 bases. The V gene's germline CDR1 is LNHDA and CDR2 SQIVND (reference sequence). Unmatched junction bases numbered 7, after V lost 9 bases and J lost 0 bases. The CDR3 is 16 amino acids. The CDR3 region is CASLDGTGATNEKLFF. The CDR3 DNA sequence: TGTGCCAGCCTCGACGGGACAGGGGCAACTAATGAAAAACTGTTTTTT. Filled out from reference TRBV19 and TRBJ1-4, the complete variable domain reads DGGITQSPKYLFRKEGQNVTLSCEQNLNHDAMYWYRQDPGQGLRLIYYSQIVNDFQKGDIAEGYSVSREKKESFPLTVTSAQKNPTAFYLCASLDGTGATNEKLFFGSGTQLSVL.

The chain combines TRBV7-9 with TRBJ2-4, with 16 bases aligning to TRBD2. This CDR3 has 19 residues. V dropped 5 bases and J dropped 0; count of bases not matched to a gene: 7. Looked up from germline, CDR1 is SEHNR and CDR2 is FQNEAQ (reference sequence). The CDR3 sequence: CASSPGLAGGPGAKNIQYF. CDR3 nucleotide sequence: TGTGCCAGCAGCCCGGGACTAGCGGGGGGGCCCGGAGCCAAAAACATTCAGTACTTC. Full variable domain (remainder filled in from reference TRBV7-9 and TRBJ2-4): DTGVSQNPRHKITKRGQNVTFRCDPISEHNRLYWYRQTLGQGPEFLTYFQNEAQLEKSRLLSDRFSAERPKGSFSTLEIQRTEQGDSAMYLCASSPGLAGGPGAKNIQYFGAGTRLSVL.

This chain connects TRBV6-5 to TRBJ1-6; weak D call: TRBD1 (6 bases). Trimming cost V 5 bases and J 5 bases, with 10 bases left between them. The CDR3 has 14 residues. Germline lookup yields CDR1 MNHEY and CDR2 SVGAGI. The CDR3 nucleotides read TGTGCCAGCAGTAGAGGACAGCATAATTCACCCCTCCACTTT. Translating it yields CASSRGQHNSPLHF.

The chain has TRBV27 and TRBJ1-2; perhaps TRBD1 as D (6 bases). The germline V gene has CDR1 MNHEY and CDR2 SMNVEV (reference sequence). CDR3 size: 15 residues. Trimming shortened V by 6 bases and J by 1 base, and 15 bases separated the two germline ends. The CDR3 protein is CASSHRDLGNYGYTF. In DNA form, the CDR3 reads TGTGCCAGCAGCCACAGGGATTTGGGTAACTATGGCTACACCTTC.

The V call is TRBV19, the J call TRBJ1-1, with a possible D match to TRBD1 (6 bases). Germline values: CDR1 LNHDA, CDR2 SQIVND (reference sequence). V lost 2 bases and J lost 3, with 19 bases in between. This CDR3 is built from 17 residues. The CDR3 sequence: CASSIRFRGNRDTEAFF. The CDR3, as DNA: TGTGCCAGTAGTATACGCTTCAGGGGCAATCGGGACACTGAAGCTTTCTTT.